Presented here are 10 T cell receptor beta chains from one specimen sequenced in a study of T cells in Graves' hyperthyroidism and ophthalmopathy. Amplification of TCR beta CDR3 regions was performed using RNA transcripts as template. HTBI primers were used for first-round RT-PCR of the TCR CDR3. TCRdb reprocessed the multiplex PCR reads via MiXCR and lists one record per CDR3 protein. The data show approximately 410,000 distinct CDR3 sequences, with around 13% seen just once and 5% to 6.5% held by the top ten. Source material: blood. These receptor sequences come from a young woman with Graves' hyperthyroidism.

This clonotype was seen at least ten times. The chain uses TRBV7-9 and TRBJ2-2; D might be TRBD1 or TRBD2, each matching 5 bases. In germline, CDR1 is SEHNR, CDR2 FQNEAQ (reference sequence). This CDR3 region has 14 residues. Deletions cut 5 bases from V and 7 bases from J, with 14 bases between. The CDR3 here is CASSAQGADGELFF. The CDR3 DNA is TGTGCCAGCAGCGCGCAGGGAGCGGACGGGGAGCTGTTTTTT. Based on the CDR3 plus reference TRBV7-9 and TRBJ2-2, the full variable domain is DTGVSQNPRHKITKRGQNVTFRCDPISEHNRLYWYRQTLGQGPEFLTYFQNEAQLEKSRLLSDRFSAERPKGSFSTLEIQRTEQGDSAMYLCASSAQGADGELFFGEGSRLTVL.

The chain has TRBV12-3 or TRBV12-4 and TRBJ1-1; tentatively, D is TRBD1 (6 bases). The CDR3 runs 15 residues. The V and J ends lost 6 bases and 2 bases respectively, with 16 bases between them. This chain's CDR3 is CASRPRQETNTEAFF. The CDR3, as DNA: TGTGCCAGCAGGCCAAGACAGGAGACAAACACTGAAGCTTTCTTT.

This clonotype has a count of ten or more. The chain couples TRBV11-1 to TRBJ1-5; D gene uncertain. This CDR3 is 13 amino acids long. V gave up 5 bases and J gave up 5 bases, with 10 bases separating them. Germline CDR1 and CDR2: SGHAT and FQDESV (reference sequence). CDR3: CASSLTRHQPQHF. CDR3 sequence (DNA): TGTGCCAGCAGCCTGACTAGGCATCAGCCCCAGCATTTT.

A few counts support this clonotype. V usage is TRBV30 and J usage is TRBJ2-5, with D perhaps TRBD1 (6 bases). Looked up from germline, CDR1 is GTSNPN and CDR2 is SVGIG (reference sequence). V lost 8 bases and J lost 1, with 11 bases in between. The CDR3 has 12 amino acids. The CDR3 DNA reads as TGTGCCCGGACAGAAACCCAAGAGACCCAGTACTTC. This translates into CARTETQETQYF. The full variable domain, rest sourced from reference TRBV30 and TRBJ2-5, is SQTIHQWPATLVQPVGSPLSLECTVEGTSNPNLYWYRQAAGRGLQLLFYSVGIGQISSEVPQNLSASRPQDRQFILSSKKLLLSDSGFYLCARTETQETQYFGPGTRLLVL.

In its sample, this clonotype was seen many times. This chain uses TRBV10-3 with TRBJ1-1, with 9 bases that match TRBD1. Germline CDR1 and CDR2: ENHRY and SYGVKD. This CDR3 is 16 amino acids long. Trimming at V came to 3 bases and at J to 6 bases, leaving 11 bases not matched to a gene. DNA of the CDR3: TGTGCCATCAGTGAAACGGGGGACAGGGTTTTACCTGAAGCTTTCTTT. This gives the protein CAISETGDRVLPEAFF.

This chain uses TRBV30 with TRBJ1-1; no definite D call. Per germline, CDR1 GTSNPN and CDR2 SVGIG (reference sequence). Trimming cost V 5 bases and J 1 base, with 8 bases left between them. This CDR3 contains 12 residues. CDR3 protein: CAWDKGNTEAFF. Here the CDR3 DNA reads TGTGCCTGGGACAAGGGGAACACTGAAGCTTTCTTT.

This chain connects TRBV30 to TRBJ1-5; no clear D. V lost 3 bases to trimming and J lost 9 bases, with 12 bases between them. The CDR3 consists of 12 residues. The germline V gene encodes CDR1 GTSNPN and CDR2 SVGIG (reference sequence). CDR3 sequence reads: CAWRSGWGPQHF. The CDR3 bases are TGTGCCTGGAGATCGGGTTGGGGGCCCCAGCATTTT.

Many counts were recorded for this clonotype. V gene TRBV5-1 combines with J gene TRBJ2-6; 7 bases are a match to TRBD2. The CDR3 spans 17 residues. CDR1 SGHRS and CDR2 YFSETQ come from the germline V gene. V shed 3 bases, J shed 0 bases, and the junction held 6 bases outside the gene matches. The CDR3 loop is CASSSGTTASGANVLTF. The DNA of the CDR3 is TGCGCCAGCAGCTCGGGGACTACCGCCTCTGGGGCCAACGTCCTGACTTTC.

The table lists this clonotype with a few counts. The chain has TRBV29-1 and TRBJ1-2; D not certain. The CDR3 totals 13 residues. The germline V and J ends were trimmed by 1 base and 0 bases, with 6 bases remaining between them. The V gene's germline CDR1 is SQVTM and CDR2 ANQGSEA. CDR3 protein: CSVEVGSNYGYTF. CDR3 DNA: TGCAGCGTTGAAGTTGGATCTAACTATGGCTACACCTTC.

The chain links TRBV18 to TRBJ1-2; D not resolved. The germline V gene encodes CDR1 KGHSH and CDR2 LQKENI. The ends were cut back, 2 bases at V and 4 bases at J, with 8 bases in the middle. The CDR3 spans 13 residues. This CDR3 is CASSPYTGYGYTF. The CDR3 region has the DNA TGTGCCAGCTCACCATACACTGGCTATGGCTACACCTTC.